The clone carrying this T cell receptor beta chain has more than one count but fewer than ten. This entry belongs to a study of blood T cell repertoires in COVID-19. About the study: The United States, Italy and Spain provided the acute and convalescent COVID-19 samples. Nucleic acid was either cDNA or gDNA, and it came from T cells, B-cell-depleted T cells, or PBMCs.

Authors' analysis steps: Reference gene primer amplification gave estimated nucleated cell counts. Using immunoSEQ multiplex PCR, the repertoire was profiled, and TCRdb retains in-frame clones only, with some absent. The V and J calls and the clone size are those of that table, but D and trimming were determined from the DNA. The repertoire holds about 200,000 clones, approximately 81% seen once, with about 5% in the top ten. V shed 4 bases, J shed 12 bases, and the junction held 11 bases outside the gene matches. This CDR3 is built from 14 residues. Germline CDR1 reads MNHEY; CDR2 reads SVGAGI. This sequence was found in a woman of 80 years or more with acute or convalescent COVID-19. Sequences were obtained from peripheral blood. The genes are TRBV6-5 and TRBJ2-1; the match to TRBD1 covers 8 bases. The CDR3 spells CASSFLTPGGGQFF. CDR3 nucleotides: TGTGCCAGCAGTTTCCTGACCCCAGGGGGCGGGCAGTTCTTC.